Below, 9 T cell receptor beta chains from the same sample are listed, as sequenced in a study of human T cells and chemical hapten exposure. Time point of the sample: patch test 2, 6 weeks after DPC sensitization. Treatment specified: therapeutic diphenylcyclopropenone sensitization with weekly scalp DPC. Via MiXCR, TCRdb re-called the RACE reads, giving one row per CDR3 protein. The sample records 69,000 or so distinct CDR3 sequences, about 9.3% being singletons. The input for sequencing was whole blood, taken in connection with sensitization to the hapten diphenylcyclopropenone (DPC). The receptors were gathered from a woman aged 50 to 60 with alopecia areata. Some clones in this sample may be carry-over from other donors' samples.

Only a few counts were recorded for this clonotype. The chain combines TRBV2 with TRBJ1-1, with 7 bases identical to TRBD1. Germline V gene data show CDR1 as SNHLY and CDR2 as FYNNEI. The junction had 10 bases not matched to a gene; V was cut back by 10 bases and J by 5 bases. The CDR3 consists of 13 residues. The DNA of the CDR3 is TGTGCCAACTACACAGGGGAGATAACTGAAGCTTTCTTT. This encodes CANYTGEITEAFF.

This clonotype was seen a single time. A much larger clone sits a single nucleotide away, making a read error possible. V gene TRBV29-1 combines with J gene TRBJ2-3, with D possibly being TRBD1 or TRBD2 (6 bases each). The CDR3 sequence is 15 residues long. V was shortened by 6 bases and J by 1 base, with 17 bases between the two germline ends. Germline V gene lookup returns CDR1 SQVTM and CDR2 ANQGSEA. The CDR3 DNA reads TGCAGCGTGGAGGGTAGCGGACAGTGCACAGATACGCAGTATTTT. This translates into CSVEGSGQCTDTQYF.

This clonotype occurred a few times. The chain has TRBV7-2 and TRBJ1-1, with D hard to call. The CDR3 has 12 amino acids. The V gene lost 7 bases and the J gene lost 4 bases, with 10 bases spanning the gap. From germline, CDR1 is SGHTA and CDR2 FQGNSA. In nucleotides, the CDR3 is TGTGCCAGCATCGAGGTAGGCACTGAAGCTTTCTTT. Translated, it gives CASIEVGTEAFF.

Only a few counts were recorded for this clonotype. V gene TRBV20-1 combines with J gene TRBJ2-1; 11 bases agree with TRBD2. The junction had 3 bases not matched to a gene; V was cut back by 5 bases and J by 0 bases. The CDR3 has 15 amino acids. CDR1 is DFQATT and CDR2 is SNEGSKA in the germline V gene (reference sequence). The CDR3 protein is CSARSGRGSYNEQFF. CDR3 sequence (DNA): TGCAGTGCTCGTAGCGGGAGGGGCTCCTACAATGAGCAGTTCTTC.

This clonotype occurred many times. The CDR3 DNA is TGTGCCAGCACTCTTCTTAACGCCGACAATGAGCAGTTCTTC. Amino acids: CASTLLNADNEQFF. V usage is TRBV11-2 and J usage is TRBJ2-1; D call uncertain. The CDR3 runs to 14 residues. The germline V gene encodes CDR1 SGHAT and CDR2 FQNNGV. V dropped 7 bases and J dropped 5 bases, with 15 bases sitting between them.

CDR3 sequence reads: CASSQEREFYGNEQFF. The DNA of the CDR3 is TGCGCCAGCAGCCAGGAGCGGGAGTTCTATGGGAATGAGCAGTTCTTC. The chain links TRBV4-1 to TRBJ2-1, with 8 positions matching TRBD2. Germline V gene data show CDR1 as MGHRA and CDR2 as YSYEKL. The CDR3 spans 16 residues. The V and J ends lost 3 bases and 7 bases, in that order; junction bases with no gene match: 11.

A word on this clonotype: At one of its ends the junction is not consistent with the germline gene, which may arise from a read error. The gene calls are TRBV11-2 and TRBJ2-5, with a weak D call TRBD2 (5 bases). CDR1 is SGHAT, CDR2 FQNNGV, per germline. The CDR3 has 15 residues. CDR3 in amino acids: CASTLDRTGIEAQYF. Written as DNA, the CDR3 is TGTGCCAGCACCTTAGACCGGACGGGGATTGAGGCCCAGTACTTC.

This clonotype occurred a few times. This chain links TRBV11-1 with TRBJ1-1, with 10 bases that match TRBD1. The germline V gene has CDR1 SGHAT and CDR2 FQDESV (reference sequence). The V segment lost 6 bases and the J segment 3 bases; nucleotides outside the gene matches: 1. The CDR3 runs 13 residues. For the CDR3, the DNA is TGTGCCAGCAGGGGACAGGGGTACACTGAAGCTTTCTTT. Amino acid sequence: CASRGQGYTEAFF.

This clonotype was detected a few times. In DNA, the CDR3 is TGTGCCAGCAGTGAATATGCGGGGGACAGGTCCCCAGATACGCAGTATTTT. Its protein product is CASSEYAGDRSPDTQYF. V and J are TRBV25-1 and TRBJ2-3, with a weak D call TRBD1 (8 bases). This CDR3 region has 17 residues. Trimming removed 0 bases at V and 4 bases at J, with 17 bases between. The V gene's germline CDR1 is MGHDK and CDR2 SYGVNS.